Each of the 6 T cell receptor beta chains below was sequenced from the same sample in a study of OX40 agonist ivuxolimab in advanced cancers. Clones were read by immunoSEQ multiplex PCR, and TCRdb kept only the in-frame ones, dropping some. Of fewer than 25,000 clones in the sample, around 89% were seen once. The starting material was CD4+ or CD8+ T cells sorted from blood, obtained in a trial of the OX40 agonist ivuxolimab. The receptors shown here come from an adult with an advanced solid tumor such as melanoma, head and neck, liver or kidney cancer.

The rearrangement joins TRBV30 to TRBJ1-2; D is unclear. The germline V gene encodes CDR1 GTSNPN and CDR2 SVGIG (reference sequence). CDR3 length: 14 amino acids. With 4 bases removed from V and 2 bases from J, the gap between germline ends came to 14 bases. The CDR3 DNA is TGTGCCTGGACCGGCTCTTTTGCGAACTATGGCTACACCTTC. Residues: CAWTGSFANYGYTF. The full variable domain, completed using reference TRBV30 and TRBJ1-2, is SQTIHQWPATLVQPVGSPLSLECTVEGTSNPNLYWYRQAAGRGLQLLFYSVGIGQISSEVPQNLSASRPQDRQFILSSKKLLLSDSGFYLCAWTGSFANYGYTFGSGTRLTVV.

The chain carries TRBV9 and TRBJ2-7; 10 bases align to TRBD2. CDR1 and CDR2 from the germline V gene are SGDLS and YYNGEE. The CDR3 runs 18 residues. The ends lost 0 bases at V and 1 base at J; junction bases unmatched: 10. CDR3 nucleotides: TGTGCCAGCAGCGTAGCTTCCCAGGCTAGCGGGGGATCCTACGAGCAGTACTTC. This codes for CASSVASQASGGSYEQYF.

This chain joins TRBV18 and TRBJ1-1, with 7 bases aligning to TRBD1. V trimming: 2 bases; J trimming: 0 bases; junction bases outside the gene matches: 3. Per the germline V gene, CDR1 is KGHSH and CDR2 is LQKENI. The CDR3 consists of 15 residues. Written as DNA, the CDR3 is TGTGCCAGCTCACCAGGACAGGACATGAACACTGAAGCTTTCTTT. It yields the protein CASSPGQDMNTEAFF.

The gene calls are TRBV27 and TRBJ1-1, with TRBD1 as a possible D gene (5 bases). Germline values: CDR1 MNHEY, CDR2 SMNVEV (reference sequence). Deletions cut 4 bases from V and 1 base from J, with 22 bases between. The CDR3 sequence is 18 residues long. CDR3 protein: CASSSYFRQKVRNTEAFF. CDR3 nucleotide sequence: TGTGCCAGCAGTTCTTATTTTAGACAGAAAGTGAGGAACACTGAAGCTTTCTTT.

The chain carries TRBV6-5 and TRBJ2-5, with D maybe TRBD1 (5 bases). The CDR3 covers 15 residues. With 5 bases removed from V and 1 base from J, the gap between germline ends came to 14 bases. Germline assignment: CDR1 MNHEY and CDR2 SVGAGI. The DNA of the CDR3 is TGTGCCAGCAGTGGCCGACAGAAGCTCCAAGAGACCCAGTACTTC. Translated, it gives CASSGRQKLQETQYF.

The chain employs TRBV7-9 and TRBJ2-5; TRBD2 matches at 10 bases. V lost 5 bases to trimming and J lost 4 bases; unmatched junction nucleotides: 4. This CDR3 region has 14 residues. Germline loops: CDR1 SEHNR, CDR2 FQNEAQ (reference sequence). CDR3 coding DNA: TGTGCCAGCAGCCAATCTAGCGGGGGAGAGACCCAGTACTTC. Encoded protein: CASSQSSGGETQYF.